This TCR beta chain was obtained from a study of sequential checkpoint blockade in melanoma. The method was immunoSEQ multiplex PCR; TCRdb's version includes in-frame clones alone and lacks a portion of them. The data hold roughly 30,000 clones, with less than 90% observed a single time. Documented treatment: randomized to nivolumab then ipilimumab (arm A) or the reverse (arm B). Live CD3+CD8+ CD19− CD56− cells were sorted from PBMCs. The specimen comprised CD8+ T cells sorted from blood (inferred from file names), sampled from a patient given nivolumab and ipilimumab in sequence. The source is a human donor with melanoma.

The CDR3 spells CASSWDSYEQYF. As DNA, the CDR3 is TGTGCCAGCAGCTGGGACAGCTACGAGCAGTACTTC. This rearrangement joins TRBV5-4 to TRBJ2-5, with 7 nucleotides matching TRBD1. The J call may be in error: the DNA end matches TRBJ2-7 better. Germline CDR1 and CDR2: SGHNT and YYREEE (reference sequence). The CDR3 is made up of 12 amino acids.